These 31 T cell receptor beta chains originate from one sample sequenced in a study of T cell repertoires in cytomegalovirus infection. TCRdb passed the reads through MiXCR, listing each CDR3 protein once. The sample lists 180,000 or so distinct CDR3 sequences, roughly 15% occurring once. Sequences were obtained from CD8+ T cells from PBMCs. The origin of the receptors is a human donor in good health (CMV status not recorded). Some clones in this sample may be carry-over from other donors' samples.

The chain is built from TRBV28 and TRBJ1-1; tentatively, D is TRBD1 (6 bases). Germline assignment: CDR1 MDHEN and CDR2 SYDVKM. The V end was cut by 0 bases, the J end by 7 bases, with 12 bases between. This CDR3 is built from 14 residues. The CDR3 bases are TGTGCCAGCAGTTTATGGCAGGGGAGGAATGAAGCTTTCTTT. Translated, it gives CASSLWQGRNEAFF.

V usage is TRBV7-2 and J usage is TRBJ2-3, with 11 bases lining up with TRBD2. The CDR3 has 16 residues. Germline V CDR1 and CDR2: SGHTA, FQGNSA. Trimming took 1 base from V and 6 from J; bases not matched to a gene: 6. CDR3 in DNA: TGTGCCAGCAGCTTAGTGTCTAGCGGGGGGATGGATACGCAGTATTTT. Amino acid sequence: CASSLVSSGGMDTQYF.

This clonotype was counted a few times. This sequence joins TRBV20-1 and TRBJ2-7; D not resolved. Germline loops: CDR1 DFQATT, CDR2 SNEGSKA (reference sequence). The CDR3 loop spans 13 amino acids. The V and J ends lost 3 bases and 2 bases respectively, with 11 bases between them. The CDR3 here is CSASALGAYEQYF. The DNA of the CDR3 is TGCAGTGCTAGCGCCCTGGGTGCCTACGAGCAGTACTTC.

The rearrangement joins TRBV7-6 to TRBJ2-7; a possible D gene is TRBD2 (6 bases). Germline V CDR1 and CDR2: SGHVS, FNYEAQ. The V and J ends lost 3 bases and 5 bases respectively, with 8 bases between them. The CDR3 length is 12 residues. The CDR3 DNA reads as TGTGCCAGCAGCTTCTGGGGGGACGAGCAGTACTTC. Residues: CASSFWGDEQYF.

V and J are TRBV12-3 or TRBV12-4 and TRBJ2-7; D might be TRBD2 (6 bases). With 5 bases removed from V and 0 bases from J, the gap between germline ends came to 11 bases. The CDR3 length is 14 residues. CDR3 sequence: CASSVDGSSYEQYF. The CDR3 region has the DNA TGTGCCAGCAGTGTCGACGGGAGCTCCTACGAGCAGTACTTC.

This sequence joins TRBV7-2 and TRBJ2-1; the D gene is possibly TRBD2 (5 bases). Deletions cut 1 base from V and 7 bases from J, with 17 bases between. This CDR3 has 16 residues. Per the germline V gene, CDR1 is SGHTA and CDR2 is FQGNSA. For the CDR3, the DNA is TGTGCCAGCAGCTTAGGCCGGAAGCCTCGAGGGAATGAGCAGTTCTTC. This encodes CASSLGRKPRGNEQFF.

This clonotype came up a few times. CDR3 in DNA: TGTGCCATCAAAGACAATCAGGGGGCATCGCCCTATGAGCAGTTCTTC. As protein: CAIKDNQGASPYEQFF. The chain is built from TRBV10-3 and TRBJ2-1, with TRBD1 matching over 8 bases. The CDR3 covers 16 residues. From germline, CDR1 is ENHRY and CDR2 SYGVKD. Trimming at V came to 7 bases and at J to 8 bases, leaving 16 bases not matched to a gene.

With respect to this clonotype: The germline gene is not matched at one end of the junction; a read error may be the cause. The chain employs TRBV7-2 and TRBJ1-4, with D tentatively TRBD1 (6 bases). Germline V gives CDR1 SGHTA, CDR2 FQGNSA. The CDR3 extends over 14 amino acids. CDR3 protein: CASSFGTTNEKLFF. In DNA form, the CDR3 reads TGTGCCAGCAGCTTCGGGACAACAAATGAAAAACTGTTTTTT.

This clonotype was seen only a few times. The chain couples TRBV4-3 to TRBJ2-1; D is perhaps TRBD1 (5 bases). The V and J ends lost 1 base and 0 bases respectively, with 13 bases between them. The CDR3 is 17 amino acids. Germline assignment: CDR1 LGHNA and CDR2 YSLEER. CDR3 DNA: TGCGCCAGCAGCCAAGTCTTTTTGCAGGGCTCCTACAATGAGCAGTTCTTC. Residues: CASSQVFLQGSYNEQFF.

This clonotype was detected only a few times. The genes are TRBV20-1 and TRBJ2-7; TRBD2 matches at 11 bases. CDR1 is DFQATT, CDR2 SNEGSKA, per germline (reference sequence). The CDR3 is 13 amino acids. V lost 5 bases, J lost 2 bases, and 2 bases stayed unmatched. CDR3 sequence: CSAGTSGAYEQYF. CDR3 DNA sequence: TGCAGTGCTGGGACTAGCGGCGCCTACGAGCAGTACTTC.

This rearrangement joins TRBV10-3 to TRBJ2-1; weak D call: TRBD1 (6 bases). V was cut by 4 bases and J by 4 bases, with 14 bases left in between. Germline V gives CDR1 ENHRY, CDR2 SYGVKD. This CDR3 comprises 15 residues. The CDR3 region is CAISGGGTLYNEQFF. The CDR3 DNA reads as TGTGCCATCAGTGGAGGGGGAACCTTGTACAATGAGCAGTTCTTC.

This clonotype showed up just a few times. DNA of the CDR3: TGTGCCAGCAGGAAAGGACATTTAGAGACCCAGTACTTC. It is translated as CASRKGHLETQYF. The gene calls are TRBV7-2 and TRBJ2-5; D is possibly TRBD1 (5 bases). Trimming removed 6 bases from V and 4 bases from J, with 12 bases in between. The CDR3 has 13 amino acids. Germline V gene sequence: CDR1 SGHTA, CDR2 FQGNSA.

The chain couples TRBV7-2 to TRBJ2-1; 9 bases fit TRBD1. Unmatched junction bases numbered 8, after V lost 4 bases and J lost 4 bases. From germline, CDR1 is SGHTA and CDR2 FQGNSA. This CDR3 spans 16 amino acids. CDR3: CASSSPGTGKYNEQFF. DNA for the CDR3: TGTGCCAGCAGCTCCCCAGGGACAGGGAAATACAATGAGCAGTTCTTC.

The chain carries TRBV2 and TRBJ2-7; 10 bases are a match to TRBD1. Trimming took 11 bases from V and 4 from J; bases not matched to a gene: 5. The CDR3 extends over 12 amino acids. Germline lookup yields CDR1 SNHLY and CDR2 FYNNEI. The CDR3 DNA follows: TGTGCCGGCGGGACAGGGGATTACGAGCAGTACTTC. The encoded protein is CAGGTGDYEQYF.

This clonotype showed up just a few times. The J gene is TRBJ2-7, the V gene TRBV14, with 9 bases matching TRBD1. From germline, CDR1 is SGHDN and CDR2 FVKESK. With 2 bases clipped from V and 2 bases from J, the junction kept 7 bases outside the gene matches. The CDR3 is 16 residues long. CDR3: CASSQYSGTGPYEQYF. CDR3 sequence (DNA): TGTGCCAGCAGCCAATACTCCGGGACAGGGCCCTACGAGCAGTACTTC.

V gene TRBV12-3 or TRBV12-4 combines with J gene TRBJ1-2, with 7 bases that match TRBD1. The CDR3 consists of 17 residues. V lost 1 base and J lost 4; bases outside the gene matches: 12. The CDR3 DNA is TGTGCCAGCAGTTTAGTATGGCGGACAGGCAGACTCTATGGCTACACCTTC. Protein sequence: CASSLVWRTGRLYGYTF.

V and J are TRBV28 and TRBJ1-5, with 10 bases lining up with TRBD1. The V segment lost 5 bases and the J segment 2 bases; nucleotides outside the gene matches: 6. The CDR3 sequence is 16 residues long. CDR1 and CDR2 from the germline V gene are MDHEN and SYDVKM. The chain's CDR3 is CASSPGDRGGNQPQHF. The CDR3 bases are TGTGCCAGCAGTCCCGGGGACAGGGGAGGCAATCAGCCCCAGCATTTT.

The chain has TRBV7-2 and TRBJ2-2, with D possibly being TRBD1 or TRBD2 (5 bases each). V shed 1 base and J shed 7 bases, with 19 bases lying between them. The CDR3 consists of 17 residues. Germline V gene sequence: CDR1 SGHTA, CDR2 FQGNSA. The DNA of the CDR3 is TGTGCCAGCAGCTTAGGGGAGAGGGTTGGGGCCCGCGGGGAGCTGTTTTTT. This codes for CASSLGERVGARGELFF.

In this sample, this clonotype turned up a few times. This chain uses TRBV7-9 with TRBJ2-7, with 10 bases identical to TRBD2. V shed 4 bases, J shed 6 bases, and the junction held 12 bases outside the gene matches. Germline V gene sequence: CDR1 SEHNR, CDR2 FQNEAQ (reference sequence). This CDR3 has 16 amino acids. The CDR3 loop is CASSSTSGLGAGEQYF. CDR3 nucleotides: TGTGCCAGCAGCTCGACTAGCGGGCTAGGGGCGGGCGAGCAGTACTTC.

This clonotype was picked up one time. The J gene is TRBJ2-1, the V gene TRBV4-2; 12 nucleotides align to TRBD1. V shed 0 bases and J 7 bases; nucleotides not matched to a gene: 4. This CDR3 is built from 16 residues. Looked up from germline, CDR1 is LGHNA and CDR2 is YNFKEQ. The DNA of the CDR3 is TGTGCCAGCAGCCAAGACCCGGGACAGGGGGCGAATGAGCAGTTCTTC. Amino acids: CASSQDPGQGANEQFF.

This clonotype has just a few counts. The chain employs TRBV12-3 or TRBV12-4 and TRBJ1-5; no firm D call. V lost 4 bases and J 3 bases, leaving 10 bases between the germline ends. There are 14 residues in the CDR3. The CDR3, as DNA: TGTGCCAGCAGTTCCCCCGGTCCCAATCAGCCCCAGCATTTT. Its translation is CASSSPGPNQPQHF.

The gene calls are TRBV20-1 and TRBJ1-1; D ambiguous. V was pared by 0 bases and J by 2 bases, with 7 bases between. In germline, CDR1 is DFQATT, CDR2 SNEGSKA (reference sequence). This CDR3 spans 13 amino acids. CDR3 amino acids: CSARDWTNTEAFF. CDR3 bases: TGCAGTGCTAGAGATTGGACTAACACTGAAGCTTTCTTT.

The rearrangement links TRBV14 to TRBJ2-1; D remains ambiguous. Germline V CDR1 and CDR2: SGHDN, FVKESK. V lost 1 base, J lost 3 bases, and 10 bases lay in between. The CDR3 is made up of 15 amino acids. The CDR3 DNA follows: TGTGCCAGCAGCCAAGCTAAATTCATCTACAATGAGCAGTTCTTC. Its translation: CASSQAKFIYNEQFF.

The CDR3 spells CASSYVGQLEEQYF. The CDR3 nucleotides are TGTGCCAGCAGTTATGTGGGGCAGTTGGAGGAGCAGTACTTC. This chain connects TRBV6-6 to TRBJ2-7; tentative D call: TRBD1 (5 bases). The germline V and J ends were trimmed by 3 bases and 7 bases, with 16 bases remaining between them. Germline CDR1 MNHNY, CDR2 SVGAGI (reference sequence). This CDR3 spans 14 amino acids.

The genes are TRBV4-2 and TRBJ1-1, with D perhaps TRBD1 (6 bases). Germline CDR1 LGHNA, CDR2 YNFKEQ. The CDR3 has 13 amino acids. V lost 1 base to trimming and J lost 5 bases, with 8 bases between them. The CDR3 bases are TGTGCCAGCAGCCAAGCGAGGGGGACTGAAGCTTTCTTT. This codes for CASSQARGTEAFF.

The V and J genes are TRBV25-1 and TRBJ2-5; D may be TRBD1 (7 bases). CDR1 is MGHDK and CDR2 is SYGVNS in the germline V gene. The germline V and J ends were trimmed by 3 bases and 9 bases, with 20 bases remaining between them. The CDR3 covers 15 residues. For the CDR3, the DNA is TGTGCCAGCAGTGACGGGGACAGTGGCTGGGGGGCCCAGTACTTC. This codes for CASSDGDSGWGAQYF.

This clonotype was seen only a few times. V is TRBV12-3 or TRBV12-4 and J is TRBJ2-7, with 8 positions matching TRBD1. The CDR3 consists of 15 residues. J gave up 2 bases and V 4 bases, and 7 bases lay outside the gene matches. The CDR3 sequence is CASSSMGQAAYEQYF. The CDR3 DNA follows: TGTGCCAGCAGTTCCATGGGACAGGCCGCCTACGAGCAGTACTTC.

The CDR3 DNA follows: TGTGCCAGCAGTGAAGCGCCAACAAGGGACGAGCAGTACTTC. Its translation is CASSEAPTRDEQYF. V and J are TRBV2 and TRBJ2-7; D is ambiguous. The germline V gene has CDR1 SNHLY and CDR2 FYNNEI. The CDR3 has 14 amino acids. V lost 0 bases to trimming and J lost 5 bases, with 11 bases between them.

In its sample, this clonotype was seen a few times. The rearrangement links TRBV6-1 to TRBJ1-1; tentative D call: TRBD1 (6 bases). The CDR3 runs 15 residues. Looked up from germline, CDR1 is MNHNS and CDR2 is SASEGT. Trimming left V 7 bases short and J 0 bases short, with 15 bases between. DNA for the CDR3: TGTGCCAGCATCTTCCATCGGGGGCTGAACACTGAAGCTTTCTTT. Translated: CASIFHRGLNTEAFF.

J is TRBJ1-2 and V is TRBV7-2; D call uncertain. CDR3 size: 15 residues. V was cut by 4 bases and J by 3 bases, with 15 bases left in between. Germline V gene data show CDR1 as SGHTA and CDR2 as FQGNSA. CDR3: CASSSRLGNDYGYTF. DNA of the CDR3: TGTGCCAGCAGCTCCAGACTAGGGAATGACTATGGCTACACCTTC.

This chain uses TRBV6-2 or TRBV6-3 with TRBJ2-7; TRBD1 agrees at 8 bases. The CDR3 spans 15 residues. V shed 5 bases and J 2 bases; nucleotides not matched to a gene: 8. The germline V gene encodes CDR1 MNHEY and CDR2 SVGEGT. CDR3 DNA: TGTGCCAGCAGTCACAGGACAGGGTTAGCCTACGAGCAGTACTTC. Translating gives CASSHRTGLAYEQYF.